The T cell receptor (beta chain) under discussion was sequenced for a study of Graves' ophthalmopathy and Graves' hyperthyroidism. RNA transcripts yielded amplified TCR beta CDR3 regions. First-round RT-PCR used HTBI primers; second-round multiplex PCR followed. TCRdb passed the multiplex PCR reads through MiXCR, listing each CDR3 protein once. The sample has a few hundred thousand distinct CDR3 sequences, 17% seen once. V gave up 2 bases and J gave up 3 bases, with 5 bases separating them. Germline-derived CDR1 and CDR2 are GTSNPN and SVGIG (reference sequence). The CDR3 contains 11 residues. This clonotype was counted ten times or more.

The receptor was isolated from an adult man with Graves' ophthalmopathy. Sequencing used peripheral blood. The chain has TRBV30 and TRBJ2-7; D not certain. The CDR3, as DNA: TGTGCCTGGAGTAACAGCTACGAGCAGTACTTC. It codes for CAWSNSYEQYF.